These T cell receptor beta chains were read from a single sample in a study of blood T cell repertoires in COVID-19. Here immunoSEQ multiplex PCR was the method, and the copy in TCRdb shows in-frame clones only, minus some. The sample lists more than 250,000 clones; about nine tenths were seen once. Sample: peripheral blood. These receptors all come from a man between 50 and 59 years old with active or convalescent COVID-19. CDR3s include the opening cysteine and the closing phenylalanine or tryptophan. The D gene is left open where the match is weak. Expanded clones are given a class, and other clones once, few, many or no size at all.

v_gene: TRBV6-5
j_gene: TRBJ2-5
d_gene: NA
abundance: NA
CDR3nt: TGTGCCAGCAGTTACGGGCCGACCCAGTACTTC
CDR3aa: CASSYGPTQYF

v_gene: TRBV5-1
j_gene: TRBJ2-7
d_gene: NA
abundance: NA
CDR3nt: TGCGCCAGCAGCTTGGGGCAGGGATCCGAGCAGTACTTC
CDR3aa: CASSLGQGSEQYF

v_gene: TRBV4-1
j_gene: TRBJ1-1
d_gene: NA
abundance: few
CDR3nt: TGCGCCAGCAGCCTCCGGGACAAACCTTTTAAGACTGAAGCTTTCTTT
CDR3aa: CASSLRDKPFKTEAFF

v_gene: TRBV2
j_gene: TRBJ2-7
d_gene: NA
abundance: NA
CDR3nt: TGTGCCAGCAGGGCCACAGGGTCCGGCGAGCAGTACTTC
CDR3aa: CASRATGSGEQYF

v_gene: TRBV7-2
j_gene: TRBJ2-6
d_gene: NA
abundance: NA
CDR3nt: TGTGCCAGCAGCAAAGGGGTGTCCTCTGGGGCCAACGTCCTGACTTTC
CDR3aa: CASSKGVSSGANVLTF

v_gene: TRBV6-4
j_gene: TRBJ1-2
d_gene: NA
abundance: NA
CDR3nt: TGTGCCAGCAGTGACTCCCCGGCAGGAAACTATGGCTACACCTTC
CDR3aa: CASSDSPAGNYGYTF

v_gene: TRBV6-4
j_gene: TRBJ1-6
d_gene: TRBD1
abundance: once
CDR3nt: TGTGCCAGCAGTGAATCAGGGGGCATTTCACCCCTCCACTTT
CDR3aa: CASSESGGISPLHF

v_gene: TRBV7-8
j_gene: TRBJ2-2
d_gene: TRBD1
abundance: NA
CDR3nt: TGTGCCAGCAGCTTAGGCGAAGGGACAGGGGTTAAGCTGTTTTTT
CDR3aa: CASSLGEGTGVKLFF

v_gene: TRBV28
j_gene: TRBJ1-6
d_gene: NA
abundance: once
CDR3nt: TGTGCCAGCACCGCCCGGGGGGGGTATAATTCACCCCTCCACTTT
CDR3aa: CASTARGGYNSPLHF

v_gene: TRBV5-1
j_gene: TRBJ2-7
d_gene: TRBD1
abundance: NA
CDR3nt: TGCGCCAGCAGCCCGGGACAGGGGCCTACTTCGTTCTCCTACGAGCAGTACTTC
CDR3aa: CASSPGQGPTSFSYEQYF

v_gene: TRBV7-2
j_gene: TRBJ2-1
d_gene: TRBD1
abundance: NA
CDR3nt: TGTGCCAGCAGCCTCAGGGGGCTGGGATCCTACAATGAGCAGTTCTTC
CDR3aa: CASSLRGLGSYNEQFF

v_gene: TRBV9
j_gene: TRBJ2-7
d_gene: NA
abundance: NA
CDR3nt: TGTGCCAGCAGCATATCCGGGACTGAGACCTACGAGCAGTACTTC
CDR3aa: CASSISGTETYEQYF

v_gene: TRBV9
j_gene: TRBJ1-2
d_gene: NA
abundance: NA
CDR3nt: TGTGCCAGCAGCGTCCAAACAGGGAACTATGGCTACACCTTC
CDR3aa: CASSVQTGNYGYTF

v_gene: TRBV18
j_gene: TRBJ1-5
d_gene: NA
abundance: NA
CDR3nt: TGTGCCAGCTCACCACAACAGGCCAATCAGCCCCAGCATTTT
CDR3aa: CASSPQQANQPQHF

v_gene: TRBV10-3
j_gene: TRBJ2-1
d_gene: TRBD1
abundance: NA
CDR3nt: TGTGCCATTAGGGAAGACCGGGACAGGGACCTTCCCCTCTGGAATGAGCAGTTCTTC
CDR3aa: CAIREDRDRDLPLWNEQFF

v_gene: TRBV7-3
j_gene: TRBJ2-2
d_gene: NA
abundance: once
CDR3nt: TGTGCCAGCAGCCTAATGTCGGGATCCGGGGAGCTGTTTTTT
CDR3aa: CASSLMSGSGELFF

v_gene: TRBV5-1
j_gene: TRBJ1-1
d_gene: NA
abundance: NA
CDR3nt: TGCGCCAGCACCCCCCAAGTACTGGAGGGAACTGAAGCTTTCTTT
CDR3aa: CASTPQVLEGTEAFF

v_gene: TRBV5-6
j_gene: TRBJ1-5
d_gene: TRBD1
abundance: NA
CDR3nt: TGTGCCAGCAGCTTCAGGGGGCTGGGCAATCAGCCCCAGCATTTT
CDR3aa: CASSFRGLGNQPQHF

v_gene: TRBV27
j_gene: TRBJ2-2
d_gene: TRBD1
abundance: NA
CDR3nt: TGTGCCAGCAGTACCAGGGGGCCCGCGAACACCGGGGAGCTGTTTTTT
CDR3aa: CASSTRGPANTGELFF

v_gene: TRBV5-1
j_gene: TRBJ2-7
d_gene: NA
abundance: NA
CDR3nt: TGCGCCAGCAGCTTGGTTCCACGAGGGTCGGAGCAGTACTTC
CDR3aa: CASSLVPRGSEQYF

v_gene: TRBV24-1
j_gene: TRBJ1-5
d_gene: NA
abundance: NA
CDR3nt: TGTGCCACCAGTGACAGGGGTTTAAATCAGCCCCAGCATTTT
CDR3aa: CATSDRGLNQPQHF

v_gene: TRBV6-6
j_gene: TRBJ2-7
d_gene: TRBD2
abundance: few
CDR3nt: TGTGCCAGCAGGTTTCTAGCGGGGCCCTCCTACGAGCAGTACTTC
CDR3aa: CASRFLAGPSYEQYF

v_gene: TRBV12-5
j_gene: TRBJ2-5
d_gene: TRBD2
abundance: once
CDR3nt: TGTGCTAGTGGTTACCTCGAGTGGCGAACCGGGCTAGCGGGAGTTAAAGAGACCCAGTACTTC
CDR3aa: CASGYLEWRTGLAGVKETQYF

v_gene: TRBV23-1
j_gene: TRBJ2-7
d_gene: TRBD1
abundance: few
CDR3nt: TGCGCCAGCAGTCAATCGATGGGACAGACCGGCTACGAGCAGTACTTC
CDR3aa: CASSQSMGQTGYEQYF

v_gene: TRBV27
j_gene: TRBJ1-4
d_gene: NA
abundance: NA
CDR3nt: TGTGCCAGCAGTTCCCGGGAAAAACTGTTTTTT
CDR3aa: CASSSREKLFF

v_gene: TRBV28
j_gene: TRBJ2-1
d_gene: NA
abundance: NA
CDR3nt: TGTGCCAGCAGTCTCATTGGGGCCTTCGGCAACAATGAGCAGTTCTTC
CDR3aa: CASSLIGAFGNNEQFF

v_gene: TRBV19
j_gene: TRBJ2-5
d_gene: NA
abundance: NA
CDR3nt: TGTGCCAGTAGTATAGCGCAGGTTTTTCAAGAGACCCAGTACTTC
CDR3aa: CASSIAQVFQETQYF

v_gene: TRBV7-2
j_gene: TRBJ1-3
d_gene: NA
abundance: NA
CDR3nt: TGTGCCAGCAGCCCTATCAGTGCAGGTTCTGGAAACACCATATATTTT
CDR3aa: CASSPISAGSGNTIYF

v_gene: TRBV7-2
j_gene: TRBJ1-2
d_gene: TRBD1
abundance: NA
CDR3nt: TGTGCCAGCAGCCTCAATACCGGGACAGGGGTTGGCTACACCTTC
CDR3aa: CASSLNTGTGVGYTF

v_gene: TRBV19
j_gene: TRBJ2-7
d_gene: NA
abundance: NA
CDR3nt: TGTGCCAGTAATGTTGGGGCAGAAAACTACGAGCAGTACTTC
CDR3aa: CASNVGAENYEQYF

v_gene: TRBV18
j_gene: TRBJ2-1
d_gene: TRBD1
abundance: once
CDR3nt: TGTGCCAGCTCACCCCTGGGACAGCTACCTAATGAGCAGTTCTTC
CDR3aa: CASSPLGQLPNEQFF

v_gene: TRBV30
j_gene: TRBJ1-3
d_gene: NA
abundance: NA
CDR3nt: TGTGCCTGGAGTGCCGGGGAGCGCCGAGGAAACACCATATATTTT
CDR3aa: CAWSAGERRGNTIYF

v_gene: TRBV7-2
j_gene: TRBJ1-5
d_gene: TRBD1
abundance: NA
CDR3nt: TGTGCCAGCAGCCAGGACAGGGGCGAGAATCAGCCCCAGCATTTT
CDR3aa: CASSQDRGENQPQHF

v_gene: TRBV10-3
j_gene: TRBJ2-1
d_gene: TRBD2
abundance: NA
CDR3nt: TGTGCCATCAGTGAACTAGCGTCTGAGCAGTTCTTC
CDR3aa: CAISELASEQFF

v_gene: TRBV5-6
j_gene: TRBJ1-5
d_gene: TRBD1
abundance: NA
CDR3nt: TGTGCCAGCAGCTCCCAGGGGGGTGCCCAGCATTTT
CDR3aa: CASSSQGGAQHF

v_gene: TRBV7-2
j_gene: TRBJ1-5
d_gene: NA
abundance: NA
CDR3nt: TGTGCCAGCAGCTTAACCCCCTTGGCCAGAGGAAATCAGCCCCAGCATTTT
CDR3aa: CASSLTPLARGNQPQHF

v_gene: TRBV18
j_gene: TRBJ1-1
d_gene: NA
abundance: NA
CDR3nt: TGTGCCAGCTCACCAGGGGGACACCAGAACACTGAAGCTTTCTTT
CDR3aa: CASSPGGHQNTEAFF

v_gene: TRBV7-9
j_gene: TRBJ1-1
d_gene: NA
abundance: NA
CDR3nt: TGTGCCAGCAGCATCCGGCAGGCTGATGGAACTGAAGCTTTCTTT
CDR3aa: CASSIRQADGTEAFF

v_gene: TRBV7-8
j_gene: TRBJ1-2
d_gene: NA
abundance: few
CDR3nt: TGTGCCAGCAGCTTAGCTCCCCGAGGACAGCTAAGAGGGCTTAACTATGGCTACACCTTC
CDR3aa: CASSLAPRGQLRGLNYGYTF

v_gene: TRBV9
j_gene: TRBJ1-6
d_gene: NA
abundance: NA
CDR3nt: TGTGCCAGCAGCGCCCCACAGGGTCCGAATTCACCCCTCCACTTT
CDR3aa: CASSAPQGPNSPLHF

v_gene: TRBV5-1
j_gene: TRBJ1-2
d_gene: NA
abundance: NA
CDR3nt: TGCGCCAGCAGCTTGTCAGGGGTTGACTATGGCTACACCTTC
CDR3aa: CASSLSGVDYGYTF

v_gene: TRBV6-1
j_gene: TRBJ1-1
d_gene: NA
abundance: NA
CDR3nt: TGTGCCAGCAGTGAATATGGGGAGGCTGAAGCTTTCTTT
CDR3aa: CASSEYGEAEAFF

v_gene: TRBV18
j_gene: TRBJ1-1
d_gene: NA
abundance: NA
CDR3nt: TGTGCCAGCTCACCAGAGATGAACACTGAAGCTTTCTTT
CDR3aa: CASSPEMNTEAFF

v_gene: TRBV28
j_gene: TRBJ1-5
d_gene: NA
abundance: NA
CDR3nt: TGTGCCAGCAGTCCCCCAGGGTTAAGGGTAGGTCAGCCCCAGCATTTT
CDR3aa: CASSPPGLRVGQPQHF

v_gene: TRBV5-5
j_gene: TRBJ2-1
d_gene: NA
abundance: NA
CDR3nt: TGTGCCAGCAGCTTGGCCCGGGGGAATGAGCAGTTCTTC
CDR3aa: CASSLARGNEQFF

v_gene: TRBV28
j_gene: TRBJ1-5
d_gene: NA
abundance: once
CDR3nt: TGTGCCAGCAGCCAGATAGGGGGGGCGAAACAGCCCCAGCATTTT
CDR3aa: CASSQIGGAKQPQHF

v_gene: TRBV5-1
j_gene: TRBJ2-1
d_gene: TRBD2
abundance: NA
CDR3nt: TGCGCCAGCAGCTTTTTCTCCGGACTAGCGGGAGCCCAAATGAATGAGCAGTTCTTC
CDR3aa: CASSFFSGLAGAQMNEQFF

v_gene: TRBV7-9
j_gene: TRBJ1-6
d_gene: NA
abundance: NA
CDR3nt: TGTGCCAGCAGCTCGGGAAATTCACCCCTCCACTTT
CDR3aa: CASSSGNSPLHF

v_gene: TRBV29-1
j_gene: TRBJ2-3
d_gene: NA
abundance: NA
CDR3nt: TGCAGCGTTGAAGAACTAGTCGCAGGCGATACGCAGTATTTT
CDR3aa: CSVEELVAGDTQYF

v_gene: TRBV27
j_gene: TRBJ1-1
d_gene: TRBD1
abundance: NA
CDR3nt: TGTGCCAGCAGACCCGACAGGGGTTACACTGAAGCTTTCTTT
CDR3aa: CASRPDRGYTEAFF

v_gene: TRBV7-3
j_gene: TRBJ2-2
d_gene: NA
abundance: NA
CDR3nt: TGTGCCAGCAGCCCCGGACAGAACACCGGGGAGCTGTTTTTT
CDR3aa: CASSPGQNTGELFF

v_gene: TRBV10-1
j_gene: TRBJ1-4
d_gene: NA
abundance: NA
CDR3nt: TGCGCCAGCAGTGAACAGCAGGGAGAAAAACTGTTTTTT
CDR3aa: CASSEQQGEKLFF

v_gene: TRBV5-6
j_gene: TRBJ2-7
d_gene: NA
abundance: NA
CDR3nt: TGTGCCAGCAGCCGACAGGATGCGCAGTACTTC
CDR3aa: CASSRQDAQYF